These 3 T cell receptor beta chains were sequenced from one sample in a study of T cell clonality in common variable immunodeficiency. Here immunoSEQ multiplex PCR was the method, and the copy in TCRdb shows in-frame clones only, minus some. The sample holds about 32,000 clones, and no clone turns up only once. The material sequenced was peripheral blood mononuclear cells. The receptor set was obtained from a person between 18 and 69 years old in good health.

This clone was counted ten times or more. The CDR3 is cut off 3 residues early in the read; its end comes from the germline J gene. This chain connects TRBV19 to TRBJ2-7; TRBD2 agrees at 9 bases. V was pared by 10 bases and J by 3 bases, with 10 bases of the junction left unmatched. This CDR3 has 14 amino acids. Germline V gene data show CDR1 as LNHDA and CDR2 as SQIVND (reference sequence). The CDR3 bases that were read are TGTGCCACCACCTCCAGCGGGGGGAGCTACGAG. Amino acid sequence: CATTSSGGSYE. The whole CDR3 region reads CATTSSGGSYEQYF.

Only a few counts were recorded for this clone. Read data end 3 residues before the CDR3 end; the end is taken from the germline J gene. The chain recombines TRBV7-9 with TRBJ2-1, with 7 bases lining up with TRBD2. Germline V gene lookup returns CDR1 SEHNR and CDR2 FQNEAQ (reference sequence). Losses at the gene ends were 7 bases for V and 7 bases for J; bases not matched to a gene: 13. The CDR3 extends over 15 amino acids. CDR3 DNA, as far as it was read: TGTGCCAGCATCAATGGGGCATGGGGAGGGAATGAG. Residues: CASINGAWGGNE. The full CDR3 sequence reads CASINGAWGGNEQFF.

This clone was detected many times. One junction end disagrees with the germline gene, perhaps due to a read error. The CDR3 end falls 3 residues outside the read, so it is completed with the germline J gene. This rearrangement joins TRBV9 to TRBJ2-5; 7 nucleotides line up with TRBD1. Germline lookup yields CDR1 SGDLS and CDR2 YYNGEE. This CDR3 region has 14 residues. The covered CDR3 bases are TGTGCCAGCAGTGTAGGACCAGGGGGAGAGACC. Amino acids: CASSVGPGGET. The entire CDR3 protein is CASSVGPGGETQYF.